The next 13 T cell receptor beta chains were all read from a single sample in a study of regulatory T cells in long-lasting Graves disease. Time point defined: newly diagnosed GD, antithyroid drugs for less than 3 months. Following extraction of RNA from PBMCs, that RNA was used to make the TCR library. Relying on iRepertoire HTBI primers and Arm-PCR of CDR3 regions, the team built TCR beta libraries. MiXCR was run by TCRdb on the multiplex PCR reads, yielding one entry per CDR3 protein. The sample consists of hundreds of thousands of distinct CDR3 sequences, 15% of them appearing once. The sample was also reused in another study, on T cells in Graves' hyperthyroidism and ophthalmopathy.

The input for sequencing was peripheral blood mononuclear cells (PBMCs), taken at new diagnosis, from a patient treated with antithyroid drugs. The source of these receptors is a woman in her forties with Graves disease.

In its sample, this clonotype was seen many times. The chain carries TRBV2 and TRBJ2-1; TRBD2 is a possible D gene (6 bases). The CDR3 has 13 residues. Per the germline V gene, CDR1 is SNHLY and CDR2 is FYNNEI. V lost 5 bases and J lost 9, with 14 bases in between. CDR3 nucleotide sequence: TGTGCCAGCAGTTTAGCGCCGCGGGGTGAGCAGTTCTTC. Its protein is CASSLAPRGEQFF.

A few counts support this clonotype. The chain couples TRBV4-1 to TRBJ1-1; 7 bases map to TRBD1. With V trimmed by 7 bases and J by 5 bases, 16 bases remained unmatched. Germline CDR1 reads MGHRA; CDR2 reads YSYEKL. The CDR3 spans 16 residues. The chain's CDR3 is CASNHPALQGGTEAFF. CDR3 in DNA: TGCGCCAGCAACCACCCCGCGTTGCAGGGGGGTACTGAAGCTTTCTTT.

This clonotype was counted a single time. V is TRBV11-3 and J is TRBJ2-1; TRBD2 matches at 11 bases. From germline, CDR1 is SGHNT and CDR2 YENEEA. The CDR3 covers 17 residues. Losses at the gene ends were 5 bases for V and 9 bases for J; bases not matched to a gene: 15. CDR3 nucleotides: TGTGCCAGCAGCCTTGGGACTAGCGGCGGAGGTCGGATTGAGCAGTTCTTC. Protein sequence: CASSLGTSGGGRIEQFF.

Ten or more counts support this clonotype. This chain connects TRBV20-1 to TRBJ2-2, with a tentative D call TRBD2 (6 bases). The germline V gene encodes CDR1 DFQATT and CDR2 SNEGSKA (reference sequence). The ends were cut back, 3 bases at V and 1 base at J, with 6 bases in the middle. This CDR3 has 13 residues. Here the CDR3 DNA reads TGCAGTGCTAGCGGGAGGAACACCGGGGAGCTGTTTTTT. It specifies CSASGRNTGELFF.

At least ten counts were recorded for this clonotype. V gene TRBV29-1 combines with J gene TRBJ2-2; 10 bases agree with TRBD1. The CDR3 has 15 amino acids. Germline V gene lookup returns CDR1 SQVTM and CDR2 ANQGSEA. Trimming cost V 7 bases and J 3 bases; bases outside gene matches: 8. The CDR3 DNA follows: TGCAGCGCAAAAGGGGACAGGGGAGACACCGGGGAGCTGTTTTTT. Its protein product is CSAKGDRGDTGELFF.

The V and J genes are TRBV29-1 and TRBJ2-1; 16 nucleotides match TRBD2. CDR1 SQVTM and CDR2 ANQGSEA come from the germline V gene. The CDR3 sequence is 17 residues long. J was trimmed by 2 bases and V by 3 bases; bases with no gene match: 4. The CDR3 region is CSVEGTSGRAAYNEQFF. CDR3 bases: TGCAGCGTTGAGGGGACTAGCGGGAGGGCCGCCTACAATGAGCAGTTCTTC.

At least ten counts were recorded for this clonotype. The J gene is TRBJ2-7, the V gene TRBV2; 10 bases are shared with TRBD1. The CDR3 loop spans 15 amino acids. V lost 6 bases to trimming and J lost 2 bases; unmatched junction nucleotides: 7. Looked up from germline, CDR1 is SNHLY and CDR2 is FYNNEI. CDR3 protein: CASSIGQGETYEQYF. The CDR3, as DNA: TGTGCCAGCAGCATTGGACAGGGGGAAACCTACGAGCAGTACTTC. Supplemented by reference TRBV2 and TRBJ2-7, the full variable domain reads EPEVTQTPSHQVTQMGQEVILRCVPISNHLYFYWYRQILGQKVEFLVSFYNNEISEKSEIFDDQFSVERPDGSNFTLKIRSTKLEDSAMYFCASSIGQGETYEQYFGPGTRLTVT.

The CDR3 coding sequence is TGTGCCAGTAGTATCCCCCCTCACAGGGGGCGATCTGAAAAACTGTTTTTT. Translating gives CASSIPPHRGRSEKLFF. The chain employs TRBV19 and TRBJ1-4, with TRBD1 identical over 9 bases. This CDR3 region has 17 residues. After removal of 3 bases from V and 7 bases from J, the junction contained 12 bases not matched to a gene. The germline CDR1 and CDR2 sequences are LNHDA and SQIVND (reference sequence).

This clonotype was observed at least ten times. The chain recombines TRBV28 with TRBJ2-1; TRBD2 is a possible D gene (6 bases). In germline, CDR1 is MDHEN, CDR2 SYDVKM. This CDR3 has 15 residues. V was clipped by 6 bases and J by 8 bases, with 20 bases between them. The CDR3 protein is CASSRAGPNEHEQFF. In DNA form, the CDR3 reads TGTGCCAGCAGCCGGGCGGGACCAAACGAACATGAGCAGTTCTTC.

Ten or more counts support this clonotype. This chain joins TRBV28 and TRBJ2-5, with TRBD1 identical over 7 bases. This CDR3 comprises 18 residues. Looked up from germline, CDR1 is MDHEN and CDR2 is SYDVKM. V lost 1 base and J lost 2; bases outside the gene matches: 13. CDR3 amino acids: CASSLSLLRGRQQETQYF. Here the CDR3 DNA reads TGTGCCAGCAGTTTATCACTCCTAAGGGGGCGCCAACAAGAGACCCAGTACTTC. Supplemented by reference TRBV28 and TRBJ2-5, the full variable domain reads DVKVTQSSRYLVKRTGEKVFLECVQDMDHENMFWYRQDPGLGLRLIYFSYDVKMKEKGDIPEGYSVSREKKERFSLILESASTNQTSMYLCASSLSLLRGRQQETQYFGPGTRLLVL.

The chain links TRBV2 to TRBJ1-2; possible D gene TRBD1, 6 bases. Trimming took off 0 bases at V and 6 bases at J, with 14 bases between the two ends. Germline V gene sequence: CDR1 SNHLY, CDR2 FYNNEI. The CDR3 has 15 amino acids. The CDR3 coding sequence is TGTGCCAGCAGTGAAGCTAGGGGGTATCGGGATGGCTACACCTTC. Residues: CASSEARGYRDGYTF.

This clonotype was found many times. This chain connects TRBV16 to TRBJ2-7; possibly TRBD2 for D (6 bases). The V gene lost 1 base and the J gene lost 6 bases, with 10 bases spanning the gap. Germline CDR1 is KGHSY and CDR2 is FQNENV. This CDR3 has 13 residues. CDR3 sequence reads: CASSQWDSGEQYF. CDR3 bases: TGTGCCAGCAGCCAATGGGACTCCGGCGAGCAGTACTTC.

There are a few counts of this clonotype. CDR3 DNA: TGTGCCACCAGCAGGTCCAGGACTAGCGGGATGATCACAGATACGCAGTATTTT. Encoded protein: CATSRSRTSGMITDTQYF. The V gene is TRBV15, the J gene TRBJ2-3; 12 nucleotides align to TRBD2. The germline V gene encodes CDR1 LNHNV and CDR2 YYDKDF (reference sequence). The CDR3 loop spans 18 amino acids. Trimming took 3 bases from V and 2 from J; bases not matched to a gene: 9.